These T cell receptor beta chains were read from a single sample in a study of blood T cells in healthy people across ages. TCRdb analysed the 5' RACE reads with MiXCR anew, one entry per CDR3 protein. The table records about 900,000 distinct CDR3 sequences, 40% to 60% of them present only once. Sequencing was carried out using blood. All receptors come from a man aged 25-45 years in good health. Each CDR3 is given with its conserved first and last residue. A D gene is named only where the DNA matches it firmly. Rows may omit the clone size; those that give it use once, few, many or a size class.

>.|.|TRBJ2-1|TRBV9
TGTGCCAGCAGCGTAGCCCATAACGGGCCCAATGAGCAGTTCTTC
CASSVAHNGPNEQFF
>.|few|TRBJ2-7|TRBV10-3
TGTGCCATCAAATCGCAGGTGGACTACGAGCAGTACTTC
CAIKSQVDYEQYF
>TRBD1|.|TRBJ2-3|TRBV2
TGTGCCAGCAGTGGACAGGGGAACCCAGATACGCAGTATTTT
CASSGQGNPDTQYF
>.|few|TRBJ2-1|TRBV3-1
TGTGCCAGCAGCCGAACCCGCTCCAATGAGCAGTTCTTC
CASSRTRSNEQFF
>TRBD2|once|TRBJ2-2|TRBV3-1
TGTGCCAGCGGCCAAGGACTAGTGATGAACACCGGGGAGCTGTTTTTT
CASGQGLVMNTGELFF
>.|.|TRBJ2-7|TRBV6-1
TGTGCCATTGGACAGTCCTACGAGCAGTACTTC
CAIGQSYEQYF
>TRBD1|few|TRBJ1-1|TRBV29-1
TGCAGCGTTGACGGGACAGGGGACGGCCGCACTGAAGCTTTCTTT
CSVDGTGDGRTEAFF
>TRBD2|.|TRBJ2-1|TRBV7-9
TGTGCCAGCAGCCCCGGGACTAGCGGGGGCCCCTCCTACAATGAGCAGTTCTTC
CASSPGTSGGPSYNEQFF
>.|.|TRBJ1-2|TRBV11-1
TGTGCCAGCAGCTTAACACATACAGAGAACTATGGCTACACCTTC
CASSLTHTENYGYTF
>.|many|TRBJ1-2|TRBV3-1
TGTGCCAGCAGCCAAGATTACGGGGCGAGTGGCTACACCTTC
CASSQDYGASGYTF
>.|.|TRBJ2-1|TRBV14
TGTGCCAGCAGCTCATCAGCGCACTCCTACAATGAGCAGTTCTTC
CASSSSAHSYNEQFF
>.|.|TRBJ2-3|TRBV4-1
TGCGCCAGCAGCCAAGTGATCAGGGGGGGGGATACGCAGTATTTT
CASSQVIRGGDTQYF
>.|.|TRBJ1-6|TRBV6-5
TGTGCCAGCAGTTACTCACTGGGAGGCTCCTATAATTCACCCCTCCACTTT
CASSYSLGGSYNSPLHF
>TRBD1|few|TRBJ2-7|TRBV29-1
TGCAGCGCCTGGGACAGGGAATACTACGAGCAGTACTTC
CSAWDREYYEQYF
>.|.|TRBJ1-6|TRBV7-8
TGTGCCAGCAGCTTCTTATCAGGGGATCAACATTCACCCCTCCACTTT
CASSFLSGDQHSPLHF
>.|.|TRBJ2-4|TRBV7-2
TGTGCCAGCAGCTTACTGGATGCCAAAAACATTCAGTACTTC
CASSLLDAKNIQYF
>TRBD1|.|TRBJ2-2|TRBV7-2
TGTGCCAGCAGCTCACGACAGGGATCGAACACCGGGGAGCTGTTTTTT
CASSSRQGSNTGELFF